The clone carrying this T cell receptor (beta chain) showed up just a few times. A clone one base away is much larger, so this may be a read error. These data come from a study of low-dose radiotherapy and immunotherapy resistance in tumors. Stated time point: after trial treatment. Treatment: LDRT plus nivolumab, ipilimumab, low-dose cyclophosphamide and aspirin (RACIN trial). With TRAV- and TRBV-specific primers, first-strand cDNA was made, covering the alpha and beta chains. With a constant-region primer and a V-primer adapter, TCRs were subjected to roughly 20 PCR cycles of amplification. TCRdb fed the reads into MiXCR, producing one record per CDR3 protein. The sample comprises fewer than 110,000 distinct CDR3 sequences, about a fifth of which are singletons, and about 4% rests with the top ten. The CDR3 runs 14 residues. Germline V gene sequence: CDR1 MNHEY, CDR2 SVGEGT.

This sequence originates from a male donor with prostate cancer. This chain uses TRBV6-2 or TRBV6-3 with TRBJ1-4; a possible D gene is TRBD1 (6 bases). The sample in question was PBMCs, obtained after low-dose radiotherapy plus immunotherapy. The DNA for the CDR3 is TGTACCAGCAGGCAAGACAGGAACCAAGAAAAACTGTTTTTT. Protein: CTSRQDRNQEKLFF.